This T cell receptor (beta chain) was documented in a study of cytomegalovirus exposure and HLA in healthy donors. In germline, CDR1 is SGHTA, CDR2 FQGNSA. The V and J ends lost 4 bases and 5 bases, in that order; junction bases with no gene match: 8. The CDR3 sequence is 14 residues long. As regards this clone: Its specificity is unknown.

Healthy bone marrow donors formed the donor group. In the PCR, 60 Vbeta and 13 Jbeta primers were used. Sequenced by immunoSEQ multiplex PCR; TCRdb stores in-frame clones only, minus some. The sample lists 110,000 to 150,000 clones, 68% seen once, with less than 5% in the top ten. Study-level points and caveats: It was taken for granted in presence/absence analyses that sequencing depth across donors was roughly uniform. Researchers left out some V segments, among them TRBV6-2 and TRBV6-3, as indistinguishable. Previously analyzed data showed that most TCR beta V segments were productive at a frequency of about 90% or about 30%.

The receptor was isolated from a man aged 55 to 70 in good health and CMV-seronegative. The V and J genes are TRBV7-2 and TRBJ2-7; 7 bases map to TRBD1. Sample: PBMCs. The CDR3 sequence is CASSSGDRENEQYF. For the CDR3, the DNA is TGTGCCAGCAGCTCTGGCGACAGGGAGAACGAGCAGTACTTC. The complete variable domain, with remaining parts taken from reference TRBV7-2 and TRBJ2-7, reads GAGVSQSPSNKVTEKGKDVELRCDPISGHTALYWYRQSLGQGLEFLIYFQGNSAPDKSGLPSDRFSAERTGGSVSTLTIQRTQQEDSAVYLCASSSGDRENEQYFGPGTRLTVT.